A selection of T cell receptor beta chains follows, all from one sample in a study of Graves' ophthalmopathy and Graves' hyperthyroidism. A single record per CDR3 protein comes from TCRdb applying MiXCR to the multiplex PCR reads. Altogether fewer than 350,000 distinct CDR3 sequences are present, roughly a sixth being singletons, with the ten largest covering roughly an eighth. Sequencing was done on a sample of peripheral blood. The receptors come from an adult man with Graves' ophthalmopathy. Each CDR3 is given with its conserved first and last residue. The order of the fields is clone size, J gene, V gene, D gene, CDR3 protein, CDR3 DNA. A D gene is named only where the DNA matches it firmly. Size values are once, few and many counts, or a class for expanded clones, and some rows have none.

abundance: many; j_gene: TRBJ2-5; v_gene: TRBV11-1; d_gene: .; CDR3aa: CASSWNSGEVAETQYF; CDR3nt: TGTGCCAGCAGCTGGAATAGCGGAGAGGTCGCAGAGACCCAGTACTTC
abundance: few; j_gene: TRBJ1-2; v_gene: TRBV12-3/TRBV12-4; d_gene: .; CDR3aa: CASSSYQELSGYTF; CDR3nt: TGTGCCAGCAGTTCCTACCAGGAGTTGAGTGGCTACACCTTC
abundance: many; j_gene: TRBJ2-7; v_gene: TRBV29-1; d_gene: .; CDR3aa: CSVPQQGRGDEQYF; CDR3nt: TGCAGCGTCCCCCAACAGGGGCGGGGGGACGAGCAGTACTTC
abundance: many; j_gene: TRBJ1-2; v_gene: TRBV12-3/TRBV12-4; d_gene: TRBD1; CDR3aa: CASRPTGGEFYGYTF; CDR3nt: TGTGCCAGCAGGCCGACAGGGGGCGAATTCTATGGCTACACCTTC
abundance: many; j_gene: TRBJ2-7; v_gene: TRBV6-1; d_gene: TRBD2; CDR3aa: CASSERPRERGEQYF; CDR3nt: TGTGCCAGCAGTGAACGGCCGCGAGAGCGGGGCGAGCAGTACTTC
abundance: many; j_gene: TRBJ1-6; v_gene: TRBV20-1; d_gene: .; CDR3aa: CSARTSALHF; CDR3nt: TGCAGTGCTAGGACATCGGCCCTCCACTTT
abundance: many; j_gene: TRBJ1-2; v_gene: TRBV7-9; d_gene: .; CDR3aa: CASTPDYGYTF; CDR3nt: TGTGCCAGCACCCCGGACTATGGCTACACCTTC
abundance: many; j_gene: TRBJ1-6; v_gene: TRBV14; d_gene: .; CDR3aa: CASSQVFTDSPLHF; CDR3nt: TGTGCCAGCAGCCAAGTTTTTACAGACTCACCCCTCCACTTT
abundance: many; j_gene: TRBJ1-2; v_gene: TRBV5-5; d_gene: .; CDR3aa: CASSRVGGTDYGYTF; CDR3nt: TGTGCCAGCAGCCGAGTGGGGGGGACGGACTATGGCTACACCTTC
abundance: many; j_gene: TRBJ2-7; v_gene: TRBV6-2/TRBV6-3; d_gene: .; CDR3aa: CASSYLWRGAFNEQYF; CDR3nt: TGTGCCAGCAGTTATCTTTGGAGGGGGGCCTTCAACGAGCAGTACTTC
abundance: many; j_gene: TRBJ1-2; v_gene: TRBV4-1; d_gene: .; CDR3aa: CASSQGQKENYGYTF; CDR3nt: TGCGCCAGCAGCCAAGGACAGAAAGAGAACTATGGCTACACCTTC
abundance: .; j_gene: TRBJ1-1; v_gene: TRBV5-1; d_gene: .; CDR3aa: CASSLDGQGTEAFF; CDR3nt: TGCGCCAGCAGCTTGGACGGCCAGGGGACTGAAGCTTTCTTT
abundance: many; j_gene: TRBJ2-5; v_gene: TRBV3-1; d_gene: TRBD1; CDR3aa: CASSQTGGLGETQYF; CDR3nt: TGTGCCAGCAGCCAGACAGGGGGTCTGGGGGAGACCCAGTACTTC
abundance: many; j_gene: TRBJ1-5; v_gene: TRBV30; d_gene: .; CDR3aa: CAWSVLQMGGSPQHF; CDR3nt: TGTGCCTGGAGTGTACTTCAGATGGGGGGATCGCCCCAGCATTTT
abundance: many; j_gene: TRBJ2-5; v_gene: TRBV12-3/TRBV12-4; d_gene: TRBD2; CDR3aa: CASSFLLAEQETQYF; CDR3nt: TGTGCCAGCAGCTTCCTCCTAGCGGAACAAGAGACCCAGTACTTC
abundance: many; j_gene: TRBJ2-5; v_gene: TRBV30; d_gene: .; CDR3aa: CAWSGGVEPETQYF; CDR3nt: TGTGCCTGGAGCGGCGGGGTAGAGCCAGAGACCCAGTACTTC
abundance: many; j_gene: TRBJ1-1; v_gene: TRBV9; d_gene: .; CDR3aa: CASSQTGHLSNTEAFF; CDR3nt: TGTGCCAGCAGCCAAACTGGACATCTCTCGAACACTGAAGCTTTCTTT
abundance: .; j_gene: TRBJ2-5; v_gene: TRBV9; d_gene: .; CDR3aa: CASSVGRQETQYF; CDR3nt: TGTGCCAGCAGCGTAGGACGACAAGAGACCCAGTACTTC
abundance: many; j_gene: TRBJ2-5; v_gene: TRBV20-1; d_gene: .; CDR3aa: CSARASGRAGLTQYF; CDR3nt: TGCAGTGCTAGAGCCTCGGGCAGGGCAGGGTTGACCCAGTACTTC
abundance: many; j_gene: TRBJ2-7; v_gene: TRBV11-2; d_gene: TRBD2; CDR3aa: CASSQTSGTYEQYF; CDR3nt: TGTGCCAGCAGCCAGACTAGCGGGACGTACGAGCAGTACTTC
abundance: .; j_gene: TRBJ2-1; v_gene: TRBV4-2; d_gene: .; CDR3aa: CASSQDRSPADEQFF; CDR3nt: TGTGCCAGCAGCCAAGATCGGAGTCCGGCCGATGAGCAGTTCTTC
abundance: many; j_gene: TRBJ1-1; v_gene: TRBV5-1; d_gene: .; CDR3aa: CASSLMGGADTEAFF; CDR3nt: TGCGCCAGCAGCTTGATGGGGGGCGCCGACACTGAAGCTTTCTTT
abundance: many; j_gene: TRBJ1-2; v_gene: TRBV7-8; d_gene: .; CDR3aa: CASSLSRVVDGYTF; CDR3nt: TGTGCCAGCAGCCTATCCAGGGTAGTCGATGGCTACACCTTC
abundance: many; j_gene: TRBJ2-5; v_gene: TRBV5-1; d_gene: TRBD1; CDR3aa: CASNLTGQKQETQYF; CDR3nt: TGCGCCAGCAACTTAACGGGACAGAAACAAGAGACCCAGTACTTC
abundance: many; j_gene: TRBJ2-5; v_gene: TRBV3-1; d_gene: .; CDR3aa: CASSRRTGTLYQETQYF; CDR3nt: TGTGCCAGCAGCCGCAGAACCGGGACACTGTACCAAGAGACCCAGTACTTC
abundance: many; j_gene: TRBJ1-1; v_gene: TRBV5-1; d_gene: .; CDR3aa: CASSARLGDAEAFF; CDR3nt: TGCGCCAGCAGCGCCAGACTGGGGGACGCTGAAGCTTTCTTT
abundance: many; j_gene: TRBJ2-7; v_gene: TRBV5-1; d_gene: .; CDR3aa: CASRIFAGGVGTTNYEQYF; CDR3nt: TGCGCCAGCAGAATTTTCGCAGGGGGCGTGGGGACTACGAACTACGAGCAGTACTTC
abundance: few; j_gene: TRBJ2-5; v_gene: TRBV12-3/TRBV12-4; d_gene: .; CDR3aa: CASSTRLVWETQYF; CDR3nt: TGTGCCAGCAGTACCAGACTAGTATGGGAGACCCAGTACTTC
abundance: many; j_gene: TRBJ1-1; v_gene: TRBV10-3; d_gene: .; CDR3aa: CAISRGGMNTEAFF; CDR3nt: TGTGCCATCAGCCGGGGAGGGATGAACACTGAAGCTTTCTTT
abundance: many; j_gene: TRBJ1-2; v_gene: TRBV13; d_gene: TRBD1; CDR3aa: CASSLASQGARGYTF; CDR3nt: TGTGCCAGCAGCTTAGCGAGTCAGGGGGCCCGTGGCTACACCTTC
abundance: many; j_gene: TRBJ1-1; v_gene: TRBV12-3/TRBV12-4; d_gene: .; CDR3aa: CASTTRSGAEAFF; CDR3nt: TGTGCCAGCACCACGAGGTCCGGAGCCGAAGCTTTCTTT
abundance: .; j_gene: TRBJ1-1; v_gene: TRBV10-1; d_gene: .; CDR3aa: CASSESYGTEAFF; CDR3nt: TGCGCCAGCAGTGAGTCTTATGGAACGGAAGCTTTCTTT
abundance: many; j_gene: TRBJ1-2; v_gene: TRBV28; d_gene: .; CDR3aa: CATSAGSYYGYTF; CDR3nt: TGTGCCACCTCGGCAGGGTCCTACTATGGCTACACCTTC
abundance: many; j_gene: TRBJ1-3; v_gene: TRBV30; d_gene: .; CDR3aa: CAWSPGTQENTIYF; CDR3nt: TGTGCCTGGAGTCCCGGGACACAAGAAAACACCATATATTTT
abundance: .; j_gene: TRBJ1-1; v_gene: TRBV6-5; d_gene: .; CDR3aa: CASSYSILGNTEAFF; CDR3nt: TGTGCCAGCAGTTACTCGATCTTAGGGAACACTGAAGCTTTCTTT
abundance: .; j_gene: TRBJ2-3; v_gene: TRBV11-2; d_gene: TRBD2; CDR3aa: CASSLVAGSPTDTQYF; CDR3nt: TGTGCCAGCAGCTTAGTAGCGGGGAGCCCCACAGATACGCAGTATTTT
abundance: .; j_gene: TRBJ1-5; v_gene: TRBV12-3/TRBV12-4; d_gene: .; CDR3aa: CASSLQGNQPQLF; CDR3nt: TGTGCCAGCAGTCTACAGGGAAATCAGCCCCAGCTTTTT
abundance: many; j_gene: TRBJ2-1; v_gene: TRBV2; d_gene: TRBD2; CDR3aa: CASSDGGTYNEQFF; CDR3nt: TGTGCCAGCAGTGACGGGGGGACCTACAATGAGCAGTTCTTC
abundance: many; j_gene: TRBJ1-5; v_gene: TRBV7-2; d_gene: TRBD1; CDR3aa: CASSLALDRGSNQPQHF; CDR3nt: TGTGCCAGCAGCTTAGCGTTGGACAGGGGCAGCAATCAGCCCCAGCATTTT
abundance: many; j_gene: TRBJ1-3; v_gene: TRBV29-1; d_gene: TRBD1; CDR3aa: CSVVGRRTGRFSGNTIYF; CDR3nt: TGCAGCGTTGTCGGCCGAAGGACAGGCCGATTCTCTGGAAACACCATATATTTT
abundance: many; j_gene: TRBJ1-5; v_gene: TRBV7-9; d_gene: .; CDR3aa: CASSPGGQPQHF; CDR3nt: TGTGCCAGCAGCCCGGGGGGGCAGCCCCAGCATTTT
abundance: many; j_gene: TRBJ2-7; v_gene: TRBV6-2/TRBV6-3; d_gene: TRBD1; CDR3aa: CASSQPGQGANEQYF; CDR3nt: TGTGCCAGCAGTCAACCGGGACAGGGGGCGAACGAGCAGTACTTC
abundance: many; j_gene: TRBJ2-7; v_gene: TRBV27; d_gene: .; CDR3aa: CASSLGKSEQYF; CDR3nt: TGTGCCAGCAGTTTAGGGAAATCCGAGCAGTACTTC
abundance: many; j_gene: TRBJ2-2; v_gene: TRBV6-1; d_gene: .; CDR3aa: CASTGQRDTGELFF; CDR3nt: TGTGCCAGCACTGGGCAACGTGACACCGGGGAGCTGTTTTTT
abundance: .; j_gene: TRBJ2-7; v_gene: TRBV28; d_gene: .; CDR3aa: CASRPHEPYEQYF; CDR3nt: TGTGCCAGCAGGCCTCATGAACCCTACGAGCAGTACTTC
abundance: many; j_gene: TRBJ2-7; v_gene: TRBV15; d_gene: TRBD1; CDR3aa: CATSRGGTGSYEQYF; CDR3nt: TGTGCCACCAGCAGAGGCGGGACAGGGAGCTACGAGCAGTACTTC
abundance: many; j_gene: TRBJ2-7; v_gene: TRBV6-2/TRBV6-3; d_gene: TRBD2; CDR3aa: CASSPGTSLGEQYF; CDR3nt: TGTGCCAGCAGTCCGGGGACTAGCCTGGGAGAGCAGTACTTC